This entry lists 14 T cell receptor beta chains sequenced from one sample in a study of shared clonotypes between healthy human individuals. Assay used: immunoSEQ multiplex PCR; TCRdb lists only in-frame clones, some missing. The table records some 2,000,000 clones, roughly 95% of them present only once. Sequences were obtained from naive CD4+ T cells sorted from blood. As to subset: CD45RA+ positively selected. These TCRs come from a man aged 18-30 years in good health.

The rearrangement links TRBV5-1 to TRBJ1-1, with 10 nucleotides matching TRBD1. The CDR3 spans 15 residues. Germline assignment: CDR1 SGHRS and CDR2 YFSETQ. V trimming: 3 bases; J trimming: 4 bases; junction bases outside the gene matches: 6. CDR3 DNA sequence: TGCGCCAGCAGCTCCCGGACAGGGGGTAGCACTGAAGCTTTCTTT. Its protein is CASSSRTGGSTEAFF.

This chain uses TRBV11-2 with TRBJ2-2, with D unresolved. This CDR3 contains 15 residues. Trimming removed 7 bases at V and 0 bases at J, with 12 bases between. Germline CDR1 and CDR2: SGHAT and FQNNGV. CDR3 amino acids: CASMAGAANTGELFF. Here the CDR3 DNA reads TGTGCCAGCATGGCAGGAGCCGCGAACACCGGGGAGCTGTTTTTT. Combining the CDR3 with reference TRBV11-2 and TRBJ2-2 gives the whole variable domain EAGVAQSPRYKIIEKRQSVAFWCNPISGHATLYWYQQILGQGPKLLIQFQNNGVVDDSQLPKDRFSAERLKGVDSTLKIQPAKLEDSAVYLCASMAGAANTGELFFGEGSRLTVL.

A word on this clone: The sample contains more than one DNA sequence encoding this CDR3. This chain uses TRBV5-1 with TRBJ2-3, with D possibly matching TRBD2 (6 bases). Deletions cut 4 bases from V and 0 bases from J, with 12 bases between. CDR3 length: 15 residues. Germline CDR1 SGHRS, CDR2 YFSETQ. CDR3 sequence reads: CASSGTGGSTDTQYF. The CDR3 coding sequence is TGCGCCAGCAGCGGAACCGGGGGTAGCACAGATACGCAGTATTTT.

The V call is TRBV18, the J call TRBJ2-6; D might be TRBD1 (6 bases). Trimming stripped 1 base from V and 0 bases from J, with 13 bases between. Germline V CDR1 and CDR2: KGHSH, LQKENI. The CDR3 spans 18 residues. The CDR3 here is CASSPLVTGISGANVLTF. The CDR3 DNA reads TGTGCCAGCTCACCACTGGTGACAGGCATCTCTGGGGCCAACGTCCTGACTTTC.

V and J are TRBV28 and TRBJ2-7; D uncertain. V was cut by 6 bases and J by 9 bases, with 18 bases left in between. Germline CDR1 and CDR2: MDHEN and SYDVKM. CDR3 length equals 13 residues. The CDR3 sequence: CASSPPRPGWQYF. In DNA, the CDR3 is TGTGCCAGCAGCCCTCCCCGGCCGGGTTGGCAGTACTTC. The variable domain in full, with the rest retrieved from reference TRBV28 and TRBJ2-7, is DVKVTQSSRYLVKRTGEKVFLECVQDMDHENMFWYRQDPGLGLRLIYFSYDVKMKEKGDIPEGYSVSREKKERFSLILESASTNQTSMYLCASSPPRPGWQYFGPGTRLTVT.

The genes are TRBV6-5 and TRBJ1-2; D is unclear. Deletions cut 5 bases from V and 4 bases from J, with 14 bases between. Germline loops: CDR1 MNHEY, CDR2 SVGAGI. The CDR3 extends over 14 amino acids. CDR3 residues: CASSTAGYAYGYTF. The DNA for the CDR3 is TGTGCCAGCAGTACCGCGGGCTATGCCTATGGCTACACCTTC.

The V and J genes are TRBV10-3 and TRBJ2-2, with D possibly TRBD2 on 6 matching bases. CDR3 size: 14 residues. In germline, CDR1 is ENHRY, CDR2 SYGVKD. Trimming took off 11 bases at V and 0 bases at J, with 13 bases between the two ends. Here the CDR3 DNA reads TGTGCCTCCGGTACGGGGGCGAACACCGGGGAGCTGTTTTTT. It is translated as CASGTGANTGELFF.

This clone was observed a handful of times. The CDR3 sequence: CASSEASGLKQFF. CDR3 nucleotides: TGTGCCAGCAGTGAAGCTTCTGGGCTGAAGCAGTTCTTC. This chain connects TRBV6-1 to TRBJ2-1; D remains ambiguous. Trimming took 0 bases from V and 11 from J, leaving 11 bases between them. Germline V gene sequence: CDR1 MNHNS, CDR2 SASEGT. The CDR3 is 13 amino acids.

The CDR3 bases are TGTGCCAGCAGTTTATCCGACAGGGTCTATGGCTACACCTTC. The encoded protein is CASSLSDRVYGYTF. The chain is built from TRBV6-1 and TRBJ1-2, with 7 bases identical to TRBD1. V shed 5 bases, J shed 4 bases, and the junction held 7 bases outside the gene matches. CDR1 and CDR2 from the germline V gene are MNHNS and SASEGT. CDR3 length: 14 residues.

The chain has TRBV2 and TRBJ1-1; 10 bases align to TRBD1. The trim removed 7 bases at V and 5 bases at J, leaving 4 bases unmatched. The CDR3 length is 13 residues. CDR1 is SNHLY, CDR2 FYNNEI, per germline. DNA for the CDR3: TGTGCCAGCATAGGACAGGGGGAAACTGAAGCTTTCTTT. Protein product: CASIGQGETEAFF.

The chain has TRBV18 and TRBJ2-5; 10 bases are shared with TRBD1. The CDR3 has 17 amino acids. Trimming cost V 1 base and J 1 base; bases outside gene matches: 6. Germline CDR1 and CDR2: KGHSH and LQKENI. Here the CDR3 DNA reads TGTGCCAGCTCACCACGGGACAGGGGATTCCCCCAAGAGACCCAGTACTTC. The encoded protein is CASSPRDRGFPQETQYF.

The V gene is TRBV19, the J gene TRBJ2-1, with 13 bases fitting TRBD2. CDR3 size: 16 residues. V dropped 3 bases and J dropped 6; count of bases not matched to a gene: 5. Germline values: CDR1 LNHDA, CDR2 SQIVND (reference sequence). CDR3 DNA: TGTGCCAGTAGTATCCGGACTAGCGGGAGATCCAATGAGCAGTTCTTC. The encoded protein is CASSIRTSGRSNEQFF.

J is TRBJ2-7 and V is TRBV19; D gene uncertain. This CDR3 has 13 residues. Germline loops: CDR1 LNHDA, CDR2 SQIVND (reference sequence). V gave up 2 bases and J gave up 5 bases, with 10 bases separating them. CDR3 nucleotides: TGTGCCAGTAGTATAACCCTCGTCCACGAGCAGTACTTC. Its translation: CASSITLVHEQYF.

This chain connects TRBV10-2 to TRBJ2-1; a possible D gene is TRBD2 (6 bases). The V gene lost 7 bases and the J gene lost 3 bases, with 22 bases spanning the gap. The CDR3 loop spans 17 amino acids. Germline loops: CDR1 WSHSY, CDR2 SAAADI. The DNA of the CDR3 is TGCGCCAGCACCCCCTTTGGACAATTGACTAGCTACAATGAGCAGTTCTTC. It yields the protein CASTPFGQLTSYNEQFF.